This passage covers 27 T cell receptor beta chains from one sample sequenced in a study of cytomegalovirus exposure and HLA in healthy donors. With 60 Vbeta and 13 Jbeta primers, the PCR was carried out. The method was immunoSEQ multiplex PCR; TCRdb's version includes in-frame clones alone and lacks a portion of them. Among around 190,000 clones, roughly 80% were seen once, and the ten largest hold about 2.6%. The sequenced sample was PBMCs. These receptors were taken from a female donor in good health and CMV-seronegative.

The J gene is TRBJ2-1, the V gene TRBV6-4, with 10 bases matching TRBD2. After removal of 3 bases from V and 9 bases from J, the junction contained 14 bases not matched to a gene. This CDR3 is built from 17 residues. The germline V gene has CDR1 MRHNA and CDR2 SNTAGT. The CDR3 coding sequence is TGTGCCAGCAGTGAGTCAAAGTCGGTAGCGGGAGGACCTGAGCAGTTCTTC. Amino acids: CASSESKSVAGGPEQFF.

The V and J genes are TRBV10-3 and TRBJ2-7; D unclear. CDR1 and CDR2 (germline): ENHRY, SYGVKD. Trimming left V 10 bases short and J 5 bases short, with 18 bases between. The CDR3 sequence is 13 residues long. CDR3 sequence reads: CATSDQYQDEQYF. The CDR3 DNA follows: TGTGCCACCTCAGACCAATACCAGGACGAGCAGTACTTC.

This clone has just a few counts. The chain combines TRBV4-3 with TRBJ2-2, with 7 bases matching TRBD1. From germline, CDR1 is LGHNA and CDR2 YSLEER. Trimming took 4 bases from V and 0 from J; bases not matched to a gene: 2. CDR3 length equals 15 residues. The CDR3 DNA is TGCGCCAGCAGCCGGGGACAGCCGAACACCGGGGAGCTGTTTTTT. Amino acids: CASSRGQPNTGELFF.

A word on this clone: The junction and the germline gene differ at one end; a read error may be behind it. The chain carries TRBV15 and TRBJ2-1, with TRBD2 matching 7 bases. The CDR3 runs 14 residues. Germline lookup yields CDR1 LNHNV and CDR2 YYDKDF (reference sequence). CDR3 bases: TGTGCCACCAGCGGGATTCAGCGGGATGACCCCACGATCTTC. It yields the protein CATSGIQRDDPTIF.

V gene TRBV5-1 combines with J gene TRBJ1-4, with D tentatively TRBD1 (5 bases). Looked up from germline, CDR1 is SGHRS and CDR2 is YFSETQ. V was shortened by 1 base and J by 5 bases, with 12 bases between the two germline ends. This CDR3 region has 15 residues. CDR3 DNA sequence: TGCGCCAGCAGCTTGCGGGGGATGGCAAATGAAAAACTGTTTTTT. Translation: CASSLRGMANEKLFF.

The V call is TRBV6-1, the J call TRBJ2-7; 9 bases align to TRBD2. Germline CDR1 and CDR2: MNHNS and SASEGT. V was pared by 5 bases and J by 3 bases, with 5 bases of the junction left unmatched. The length of the CDR3 is 14 residues. CDR3 protein: CASSSGRSLYEQYF. The CDR3 DNA is TGTGCCAGCAGTAGCGGGAGGTCCCTCTACGAGCAGTACTTC.

This chain joins TRBV5-1 and TRBJ2-3, with 11 positions matching TRBD1. V lost 5 bases, J lost 1 base, and 9 bases stayed unmatched. Germline V gene lookup returns CDR1 SGHRS and CDR2 YFSETQ. This CDR3 comprises 17 residues. The CDR3 DNA follows: TGCGCCAGCAGACCACTAGGACAGGGGGCTCGCACAGATACGCAGTATTTT. It is translated as CASRPLGQGARTDTQYF.

V and J are TRBV5-8 and TRBJ1-6; D gene unclear. CDR1 is SGHTS, CDR2 YDEGEE, per germline. The CDR3 has 15 residues. V was clipped by 2 bases and J by 9 bases, with 15 bases between them. The CDR3 is CASSLRRGVSSPLHF. The DNA of the CDR3 is TGTGCCAGCAGCTTACGCCGGGGAGTCTCTTCACCCCTCCACTTT.

This chain links TRBV2 with TRBJ2-7; maybe TRBD1 (6 bases). The ends were cut back, 4 bases at V and 2 bases at J, with 15 bases in the middle. The CDR3 runs 15 residues. In germline, CDR1 is SNHLY, CDR2 FYNNEI. The CDR3 DNA is TGTGCCAGCAGTGCCATTGACAGGCTTACCTACGAGCAGTACTTC. Amino acids: CASSAIDRLTYEQYF.

This clone has only one observation. V gene TRBV18 combines with J gene TRBJ1-4; D is possibly TRBD1 (5 bases). V shed 1 base and J shed 2 bases, with 11 bases lying between them. Germline CDR1 is KGHSH and CDR2 is LQKENI. The CDR3 has 16 amino acids. The CDR3 protein is CASSPRQGTTNEKLFF. In DNA, the CDR3 is TGTGCCAGCTCACCACGTCAGGGAACCACTAATGAAAAACTGTTTTTT.

The rearrangement joins TRBV2 to TRBJ2-3; TRBD2 agrees at 9 bases. There are 17 residues in the CDR3. Unmatched junction bases numbered 12, after V lost 7 bases and J lost 1 base. CDR1 and CDR2 from the germline V gene are SNHLY and FYNNEI. The CDR3 DNA follows: TGTGCCAGCACCAGAACCAGCGGGGGGCTCCGCACAGATACGCAGTATTTT. Translation gives CASTRTSGGLRTDTQYF.

The rearrangement uses TRBV4-3 and TRBJ2-7, with D tentatively TRBD1 (5 bases). CDR1 and CDR2 from the germline V gene are LGHNA and YSLEER. This CDR3 is built from 17 residues. Trimming cost V 0 bases and J 1 base, with 16 bases left between them. The DNA for the CDR3 is TGCGCCAGCAGCCAAGAGATTAGCAGGGATTTTTCCTACGAGCAGTACTTC. Translation: CASSQEISRDFSYEQYF.

The rearrangement joins TRBV6-1 to TRBJ1-2; perhaps TRBD1 as D (6 bases). Germline assignment: CDR1 MNHNS and CDR2 SASEGT. This CDR3 comprises 15 residues. Between the trimmed V and J ends, which lost 6 bases and 0 bases, there was a span of 14 bases. The CDR3 nucleotides read TGTGCCAGCAGAAGACAGGACTTAACTAACTATGGCTACACCTTC. Its translation is CASRRQDLTNYGYTF.

This clone was observed a single time. J is TRBJ2-7 and V is TRBV6-1; D is undetermined. Trimming left V 7 bases short and J 6 bases short, with 13 bases between. The CDR3 is 12 amino acids. The germline gives CDR1 MNHNS, CDR2 SASEGT. The CDR3 is CASNHYGGEQYF. In DNA, the CDR3 is TGTGCCAGCAATCACTACGGCGGCGAGCAGTACTTC.

The rearrangement uses TRBV7-6 and TRBJ2-7; 8 bases fit TRBD2. CDR3 length: 15 amino acids. V lost 1 base and J lost 2; bases outside the gene matches: 4. Germline V CDR1 and CDR2: SGHVS, FNYEAQ. CDR3 region: CASSLEIAGTYEQYF. DNA of the CDR3: TGTGCCAGCAGCTTAGAAATAGCGGGAACCTACGAGCAGTACTTC.

The chain uses TRBV10-3 and TRBJ1-2; D gene ambiguous. There are 15 residues in the CDR3. V was trimmed by 7 bases and J by 3 bases, leaving 18 bases between them. CDR1 is ENHRY, CDR2 SYGVKD, per germline. Here the CDR3 reads CAIKVPSERYYGYTF. The CDR3 DNA follows: TGTGCCATCAAGGTCCCAAGCGAAAGGTACTATGGCTACACCTTC.

The V call is TRBV6-5, the J call TRBJ1-5; perhaps TRBD1 as D (6 bases). V lost 6 bases to trimming and J lost 6 bases, with 15 bases between them. This CDR3 is 14 amino acids long. In germline, CDR1 is MNHEY, CDR2 SVGAGI. For the CDR3, the DNA is TGTGCCAGCAGCCCCTTAGAGGACAGTCAGCCCCAGCATTTT. Protein sequence: CASSPLEDSQPQHF.

This sequence joins TRBV30 and TRBJ1-5; D might be TRBD1 (5 bases). The CDR3 sequence is 14 residues long. Germline V gene sequence: CDR1 GTSNPN, CDR2 SVGIG (reference sequence). V gave up 3 bases and J gave up 3 bases, with 12 bases separating them. CDR3 amino acids: CAWSDRQYNQPQHF. The CDR3 DNA reads TGTGCCTGGAGCGACCGACAGTACAATCAGCCCCAGCATTTT.

V is TRBV5-6 and J is TRBJ2-1; TRBD1 matches at 8 bases. This CDR3 contains 16 residues. Germline V gives CDR1 SGHDT, CDR2 YYEEEE. The trim removed 0 bases at V and 4 bases at J, leaving 6 bases unmatched. CDR3: CASSLDPTGAYNEQFF. The DNA of the CDR3 is TGTGCCAGCAGCTTGGACCCGACAGGGGCATACAATGAGCAGTTCTTC.

This clone showed up just a few times. The chain is built from TRBV14 and TRBJ2-1; the match to TRBD2 covers 11 bases. The V segment lost 4 bases and the J segment 7 bases; nucleotides outside the gene matches: 6. The CDR3 extends over 15 amino acids. Germline V CDR1 and CDR2: SGHDN, FVKESK. The CDR3, as DNA: TGTGCCAGCAGCCCACTAGCGGGGGTCAAGAATGAGCAGTTCTTC. It codes for CASSPLAGVKNEQFF.

The rearrangement uses TRBV5-4 and TRBJ2-3; TRBD2 matches at 12 bases. The J segment lost 4 bases and the V segment lost 3 bases, leaving 6 bases of the junction unmatched. The CDR3 is 16 residues long. Germline V gene lookup returns CDR1 SGHNT and CDR2 YYREEE (reference sequence). The CDR3 DNA reads as TGTGCCAGCAGCTCAGCTAGCGGGGGGGCCTCAGATACGCAGTATTTT. It is translated as CASSSASGGASDTQYF.

V is TRBV11-3 and J is TRBJ2-5; TRBD1 aligns across 7 bases. With V trimmed by 1 base and J by 3 bases, 17 bases remained unmatched. CDR1 and CDR2 from the germline V gene are SGHNT and YENEEA. The CDR3 is 19 residues long. CDR3 nucleotides: TGTGCCAGCAGCTTAGGAGGACCATGGACAGGTGGGGTTGAAGAGACCCAGTACTTC. Its translation: CASSLGGPWTGGVEETQYF. The complete variable domain, with remaining parts taken from reference TRBV11-3 and TRBJ2-5, reads EAGVVQSPRYKIIEKKQPVAFWCNPISGHNTLYWYLQNLGQGPELLIRYENEEAVDDSQLPKDRFSAERLKGVDSTLKIQPAELGDSAVYLCASSLGGPWTGGVEETQYFGPGTRLLVL.

This chain links TRBV18 with TRBJ2-3; TRBD2 agrees at 8 bases. Germline V lookup: CDR1 KGHSH, CDR2 LQKENI. The CDR3 sequence is 16 residues long. J lost 11 bases, V lost 2 bases, and 15 bases had no gene match. The CDR3 protein is CASSPMMAGGPLKQYF. CDR3 DNA sequence: TGTGCCAGCTCACCAATGATGGCGGGAGGTCCCCTGAAGCAGTATTTT.

V usage is TRBV4-1 and J usage is TRBJ1-5; TRBD1 agrees at 7 bases. Germline CDR1 is MGHRA and CDR2 is YSYEKL. With 1 base clipped from V and 4 bases from J, the junction kept 10 bases outside the gene matches. The CDR3 totals 17 residues. CDR3: CASSQAGWTGPNQPQHF. In nucleotides, the CDR3 is TGCGCCAGCAGCCAAGCCGGATGGACAGGACCAAATCAGCCCCAGCATTTT.

This clone was seen once. The rearrangement uses TRBV30 and TRBJ1-2; tentatively, D is TRBD1 (6 bases). V lost 0 bases and J lost 7, with 18 bases in between. The CDR3 is 15 residues long. Looked up from germline, CDR1 is GTSNPN and CDR2 is SVGIG (reference sequence). The DNA of the CDR3 is TGTGCCTGGAGTGTACGCTGGGGGCAAAGAAGTGGCTACACCTTC. Translating it yields CAWSVRWGQRSGYTF. Variable domain in full (rest from reference TRBV30 and TRBJ1-2): SQTIHQWPATLVQPVGSPLSLECTVEGTSNPNLYWYRQAAGRGLQLLFYSVGIGQISSEVPQNLSASRPQDRQFILSSKKLLLSDSGFYLCAWSVRWGQRSGYTFGSGTRLTVV.

The rearrangement joins TRBV19 to TRBJ2-1; D is unclear. V lost 1 base and J lost 4, with 14 bases in between. Germline lookup yields CDR1 LNHDA and CDR2 SQIVND (reference sequence). The CDR3 has 16 amino acids. In nucleotides, the CDR3 is TGTGCCAGTAGTATAGGGAGTTTCGTTACGTACAATGAGCAGTTCTTC. It encodes CASSIGSFVTYNEQFF.

This clone was observed once. At one of its ends the junction is not consistent with the germline gene, which may arise from a read error. V usage is TRBV5-1 and J usage is TRBJ2-2; 7 nucleotides line up with TRBD2. CDR1 and CDR2 (germline): SGHRS, YFSETQ. The CDR3 totals 15 residues. This CDR3 is CASGLIGGTEGELFF. CDR3 nucleotide sequence: TGCGCCAGCGGCTTGATCGGGGGGACCGAGGGGGAGCTGTTTTTT.